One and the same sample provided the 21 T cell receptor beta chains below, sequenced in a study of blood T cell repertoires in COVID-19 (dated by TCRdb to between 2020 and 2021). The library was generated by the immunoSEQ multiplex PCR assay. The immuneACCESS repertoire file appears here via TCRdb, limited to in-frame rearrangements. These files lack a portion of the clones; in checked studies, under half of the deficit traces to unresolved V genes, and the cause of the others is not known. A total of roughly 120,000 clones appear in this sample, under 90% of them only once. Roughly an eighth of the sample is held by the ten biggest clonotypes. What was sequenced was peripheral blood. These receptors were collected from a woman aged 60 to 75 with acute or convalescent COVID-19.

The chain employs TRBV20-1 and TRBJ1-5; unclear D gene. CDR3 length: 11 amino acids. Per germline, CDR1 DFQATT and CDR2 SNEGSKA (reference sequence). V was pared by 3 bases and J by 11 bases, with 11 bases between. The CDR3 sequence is CSASVREAQHF. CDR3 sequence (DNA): TGCAGTGCTAGTGTGCGGGAAGCCCAGCATTTT.

The CDR3 spells CASSDYHTGQPNTEAFF. In nucleotides, the CDR3 is TGTGCCAGCAGTGACTACCATACAGGCCAACCGAACACTGAAGCTTTCTTT. This rearrangement joins TRBV6-4 to TRBJ1-1; D is possibly TRBD1 (5 bases). The length of the CDR3 is 17 residues. Germline CDR1 MRHNA, CDR2 SNTAGT. V gave up 1 base and J gave up 1 base, with 16 bases separating them.

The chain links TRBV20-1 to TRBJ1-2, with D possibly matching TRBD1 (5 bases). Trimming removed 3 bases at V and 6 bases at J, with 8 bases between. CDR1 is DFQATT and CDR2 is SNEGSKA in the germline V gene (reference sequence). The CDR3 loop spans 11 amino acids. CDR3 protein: CSARRGHGYTF. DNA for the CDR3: TGCAGTGCTAGGCGGGGACATGGCTACACCTTC.

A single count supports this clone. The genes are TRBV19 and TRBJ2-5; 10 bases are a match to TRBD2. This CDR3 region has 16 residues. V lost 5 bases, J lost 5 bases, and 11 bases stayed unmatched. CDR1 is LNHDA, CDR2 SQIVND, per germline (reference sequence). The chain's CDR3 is CASSPRGLAVGETQYF. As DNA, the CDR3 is TGTGCCAGTAGTCCCCGTGGACTAGCGGTAGGGGAGACCCAGTACTTC.

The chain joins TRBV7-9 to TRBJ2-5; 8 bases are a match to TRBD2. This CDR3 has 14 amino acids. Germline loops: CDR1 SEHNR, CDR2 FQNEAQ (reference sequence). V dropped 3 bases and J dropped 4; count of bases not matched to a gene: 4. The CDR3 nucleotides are TGTGCCAGCAGCTTTGGACTAGCAGGAGAGACCCAGTACTTC. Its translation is CASSFGLAGETQYF.

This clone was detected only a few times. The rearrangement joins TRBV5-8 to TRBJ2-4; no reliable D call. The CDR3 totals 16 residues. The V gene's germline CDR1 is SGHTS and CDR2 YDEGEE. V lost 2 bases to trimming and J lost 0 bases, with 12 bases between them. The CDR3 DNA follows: TGTGCCAGCAGCTTCGGCCAGACATTAGCCAAAAACATTCAGTACTTC. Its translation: CASSFGQTLAKNIQYF. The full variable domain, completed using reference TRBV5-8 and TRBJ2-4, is EAGVTQSPTHLIKTRGQQATLRCSPISGHTSVYWYQQALGLGLQFLLWYDEGEERNRGNFPPRFSGRQFPNYSSELNVNALELEDSALYLCASSFGQTLAKNIQYFGAGTRLSVL.

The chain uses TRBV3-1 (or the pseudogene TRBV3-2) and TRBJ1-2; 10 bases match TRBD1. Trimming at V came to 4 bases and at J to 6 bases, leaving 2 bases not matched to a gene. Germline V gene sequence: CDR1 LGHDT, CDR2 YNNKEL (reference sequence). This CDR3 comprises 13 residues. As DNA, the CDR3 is TGTGCCAGCAGCCGAGGACAGGGGGATGGCTACACCTTC. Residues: CASSRGQGDGYTF.

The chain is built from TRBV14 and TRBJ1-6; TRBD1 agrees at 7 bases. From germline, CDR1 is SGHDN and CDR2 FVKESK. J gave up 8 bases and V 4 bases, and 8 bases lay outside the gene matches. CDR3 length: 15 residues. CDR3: CASSRQQGGYSPLHF. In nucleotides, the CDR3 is TGTGCCAGCAGCCGACAGCAGGGGGGATATTCACCCCTCCACTTT.

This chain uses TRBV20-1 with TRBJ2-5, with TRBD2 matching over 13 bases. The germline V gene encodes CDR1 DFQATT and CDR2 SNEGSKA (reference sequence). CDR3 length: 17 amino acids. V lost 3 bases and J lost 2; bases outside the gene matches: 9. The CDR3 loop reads CSASGAGTSGVQETQYF. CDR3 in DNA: TGCAGTGCTAGTGGAGCCGGGACTAGCGGGGTTCAAGAGACCCAGTACTTC.

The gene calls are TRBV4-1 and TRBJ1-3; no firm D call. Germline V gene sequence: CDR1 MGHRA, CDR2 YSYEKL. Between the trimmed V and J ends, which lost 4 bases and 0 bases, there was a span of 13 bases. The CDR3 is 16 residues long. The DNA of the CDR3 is TGCGCCAGCAGCCCCGAAAGACTTTTCTCTGGAAACACCATATATTTT. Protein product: CASSPERLFSGNTIYF.

The CDR3 DNA follows: TGCGCCAGCAGCTTCGGCAAGGGAGATTATGGCTACACCTTC. It is translated as CASSFGKGDYGYTF. The chain combines TRBV5-1 with TRBJ1-2; D ambiguous. CDR1 and CDR2 from the germline V gene are SGHRS and YFSETQ. The CDR3 runs 14 residues. V shed 2 bases and J shed 5 bases, with 13 bases lying between them.

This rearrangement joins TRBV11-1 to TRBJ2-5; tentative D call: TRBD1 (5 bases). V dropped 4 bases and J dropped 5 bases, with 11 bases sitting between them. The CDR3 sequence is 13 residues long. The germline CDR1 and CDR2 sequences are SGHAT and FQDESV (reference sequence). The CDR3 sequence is CASSSSTEETQYF. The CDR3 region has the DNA TGTGCCAGCAGCTCCTCGACAGAGGAGACCCAGTACTTC. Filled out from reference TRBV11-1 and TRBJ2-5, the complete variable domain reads EAEVAQSPRYKITEKSQAVAFWCDPISGHATLYWYRQILGQGPELLVQFQDESVVDDSQLPKDRFSAERLKGVDSTLKIQPAELGDSAMYLCASSSSTEETQYFGPGTRLLVL.

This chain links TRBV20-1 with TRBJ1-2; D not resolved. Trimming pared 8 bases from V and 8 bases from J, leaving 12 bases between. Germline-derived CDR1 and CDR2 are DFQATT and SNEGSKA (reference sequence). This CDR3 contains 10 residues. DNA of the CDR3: TGCAGTAGCGGTCTGGGGGGCTACACCTTC. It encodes CSSGLGGYTF.

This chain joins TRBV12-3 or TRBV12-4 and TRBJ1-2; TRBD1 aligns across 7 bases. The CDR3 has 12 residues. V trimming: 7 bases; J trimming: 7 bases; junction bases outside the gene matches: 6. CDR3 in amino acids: CASTKTGSGYTF. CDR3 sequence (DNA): TGTGCCAGCACGAAGACAGGGAGTGGCTACACCTTC.

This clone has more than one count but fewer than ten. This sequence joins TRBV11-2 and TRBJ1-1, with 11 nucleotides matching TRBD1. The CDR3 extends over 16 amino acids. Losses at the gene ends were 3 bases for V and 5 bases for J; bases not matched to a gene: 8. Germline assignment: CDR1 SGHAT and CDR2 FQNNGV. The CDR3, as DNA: TGTGCCAGCAGCTTTACCGGGACAGGGGGTCGGACTGAAGCTTTCTTT. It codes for CASSFTGTGGRTEAFF.

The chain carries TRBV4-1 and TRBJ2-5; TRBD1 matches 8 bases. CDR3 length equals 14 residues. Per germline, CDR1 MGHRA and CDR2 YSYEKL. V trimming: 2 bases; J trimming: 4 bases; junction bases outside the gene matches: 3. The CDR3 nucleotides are TGCGCCAGCAGCCAATTACAGGGGGGAGAGACCCAGTACTTC. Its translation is CASSQLQGGETQYF.

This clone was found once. The CDR3 DNA is TGTGCCAGCAGCCAAGTTGGTGGACAGGGCACTGAAGCTTTCTTT. It codes for CASSQVGGQGTEAFF. The V and J genes are TRBV4-2 and TRBJ1-1; 8 bases fit TRBD1. The CDR3 is made up of 15 amino acids. Per germline, CDR1 LGHNA and CDR2 YNFKEQ. V shed 1 base, J shed 4 bases, and the junction held 5 bases outside the gene matches.

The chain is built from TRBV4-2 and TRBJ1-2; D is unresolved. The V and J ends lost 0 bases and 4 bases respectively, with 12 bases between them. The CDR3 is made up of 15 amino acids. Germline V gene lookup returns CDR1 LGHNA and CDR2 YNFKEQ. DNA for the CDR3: TGTGCCAGCAGCCAAGACAACAGTGCCTCCTATGGCTACACCTTC. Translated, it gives CASSQDNSASYGYTF.

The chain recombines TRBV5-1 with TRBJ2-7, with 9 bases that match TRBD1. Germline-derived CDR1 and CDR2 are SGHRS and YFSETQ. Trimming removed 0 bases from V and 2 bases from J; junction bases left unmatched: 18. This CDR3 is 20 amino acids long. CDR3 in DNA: TGCGCCAGCAGCTTGGTGTTCCCCGGACAGGGGAGGTGGTTCGCCTACGAGCAGTACTTC. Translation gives CASSLVFPGQGRWFAYEQYF.

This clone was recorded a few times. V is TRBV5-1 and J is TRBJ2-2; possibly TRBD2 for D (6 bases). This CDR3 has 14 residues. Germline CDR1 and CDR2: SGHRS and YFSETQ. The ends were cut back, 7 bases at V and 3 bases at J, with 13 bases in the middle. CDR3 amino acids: CASCPGEYTGELFF. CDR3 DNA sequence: TGCGCCAGCTGCCCGGGGGAATACACCGGGGAGCTGTTTTTT. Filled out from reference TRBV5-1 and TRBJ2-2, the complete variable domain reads KAGVTQTPRYLIKTRGQQVTLSCSPISGHRSVSWYQQTPGQGLQFLFEYFSETQRNKGNFPGRFSGRQFSNSRSEMNVSTLELGDSALYLCASCPGEYTGELFFGEGSRLTVL.

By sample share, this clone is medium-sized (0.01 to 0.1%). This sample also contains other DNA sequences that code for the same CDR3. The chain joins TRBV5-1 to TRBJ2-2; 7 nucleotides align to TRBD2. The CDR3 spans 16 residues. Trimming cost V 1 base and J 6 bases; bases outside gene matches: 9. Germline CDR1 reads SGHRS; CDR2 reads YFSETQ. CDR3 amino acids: CASSLHVGGSSGELFF. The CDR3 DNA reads TGCGCCAGCAGCTTGCATGTGGGGGGGTCGTCCGGGGAGCTGTTTTTT.